This T cell receptor (beta chain) was identified in a study of shared clonotypes between healthy human individuals. Trimming removed 0 bases at V and 8 bases at J, with 9 bases between. This CDR3 comprises 12 residues. In germline, CDR1 is SGHTS, CDR2 YDEGEE. Sequencing was performed with immunoSEQ multiplex PCR; in TCRdb, only in-frame clones are kept and a portion is missing. Of about 2.1 million clones listed, more than 85% were seen once; the top ten hold more than 1.5%. Terminally differentiated effector memory CD45RA+ cells were left out of the naive CD8 fraction, which was CD45RO-negative and positively selected for CCR7.

This chain uses TRBV5-8 with TRBJ2-7; unclear D gene. The sequence derives from a man younger than 30 in good health. Some clones in this sample may be carry-over from other donors' samples. Specimen: naive CD8+ T cells from PBMCs. The CDR3 spells CASSLEEVKQYF. CDR3 bases: TGTGCCAGCAGCTTGGAAGAGGTGAAGCAGTACTTC. Filled out from reference TRBV5-8 and TRBJ2-7, the complete variable domain reads EAGVTQSPTHLIKTRGQQATLRCSPISGHTSVYWYQQALGLGLQFLLWYDEGEERNRGNFPPRFSGRQFPNYSSELNVNALELEDSALYLCASSLEEVKQYFGPGTRLTVT.